The 17 T cell receptor beta chains given below trace back to one sample, sequenced in a study of shared clonotypes between healthy human individuals. Here immunoSEQ multiplex PCR was the method, and the copy in TCRdb shows in-frame clones only, minus some. The sample lists some 1,900,000 clones; less than 95% were seen once. Naive CD8 cells were CD45RO-negative, positively selected for CCR7, excluding terminally differentiated effector memory CD45RA+ cells. The sequenced material came from naive CD8+ T cells sorted from blood. These receptors were collected from a man younger than 30 in good health.

The V gene is TRBV4-1, the J gene TRBJ2-7, with D possibly TRBD2 on 6 matching bases. The CDR3 loop spans 18 amino acids. CDR1 is MGHRA, CDR2 YSYEKL, per germline. Trimming removed 0 bases from V and 0 bases from J, with 18 bases in between. CDR3 in DNA: TGCGCCAGCAGCCAAGAGGTACCGGGAGTGGTGGGCTCCTACGAGCAGTACTTC. Amino acids: CASSQEVPGVVGSYEQYF.

V gene TRBV7-9 combines with J gene TRBJ1-1, with D unclear. The germline CDR1 and CDR2 sequences are SEHNR and FQNEAQ (reference sequence). Trimming removed 3 bases at V and 0 bases at J, with 11 bases between. This CDR3 contains 15 residues. CDR3: CASSFEEGMNTEAFF. CDR3 DNA sequence: TGTGCCAGCAGCTTCGAGGAGGGCATGAACACTGAAGCTTTCTTT.

The chain has TRBV6-6 and TRBJ2-5; D ambiguous. V was clipped by 5 bases and J by 2 bases, with 12 bases between them. The CDR3 sequence is 14 residues long. Per germline, CDR1 MNHNY and CDR2 SVGAGI (reference sequence). The CDR3 protein is CASSLGQLQETQYF. The DNA of the CDR3 is TGTGCCAGCAGTCTCGGGCAGTTGCAAGAGACCCAGTACTTC.

This clone appeared a single time. The chain recombines TRBV19 with TRBJ2-5, with D hard to call. Germline assignment: CDR1 LNHDA and CDR2 SQIVND (reference sequence). CDR3 length: 13 residues. Trimming removed 3 bases from V and 2 bases from J, with 7 bases in between. The CDR3 DNA follows: TGTGCCAGTAGTATGGTCAATCAAGAGACCCAGTACTTC. Amino acid sequence: CASSMVNQETQYF.

V gene TRBV7-2 combines with J gene TRBJ1-1; D is undetermined. The germline V gene encodes CDR1 SGHTA and CDR2 FQGNSA. This CDR3 contains 12 residues. V was pared by 1 base and J by 7 bases, with 7 bases between. The CDR3: CASSLVMGEAFF. The DNA of the CDR3 is TGTGCCAGCAGCTTAGTAATGGGTGAAGCTTTCTTT.

The chain carries TRBV7-6 and TRBJ2-5; either TRBD1 or TRBD2 may fit D (5 bases each). This CDR3 is 18 amino acids long. Per the germline V gene, CDR1 is SGHVS and CDR2 is FNYEAQ. Trimming shortened V by 1 base and J by 2 bases, and 20 bases separated the two germline ends. This chain's CDR3 is CASSLDFSGTDLQETQYF. CDR3 nucleotides: TGTGCCAGCAGCTTAGATTTCTCGGGGACGGACCTACAAGAGACCCAGTACTTC.

The rearrangement links TRBV7-8 to TRBJ1-6, with 7 bases identical to TRBD1. CDR1 is SGHVS and CDR2 is FQNEAQ in the germline V gene. This CDR3 is 16 amino acids long. The junction had 9 bases not matched to a gene; V was cut back by 4 bases and J by 6 bases. The CDR3 DNA sequence: TGTGCCAGCAGCTCCGCCCCTGGGACAGCTAATTCACCCCTCCACTTT. Protein sequence: CASSSAPGTANSPLHF.

This chain joins TRBV7-2 and TRBJ2-1; tentatively, D is TRBD1 or TRBD2 (5 bases each). This CDR3 has 16 residues. Trimming removed 0 bases at V and 2 bases at J, with 11 bases between. Germline V gene sequence: CDR1 SGHTA, CDR2 FQGNSA. The CDR3 nucleotides are TGTGCCAGCAGCTTAGCGAGGCAGGGACCCTACAATGAGCAGTTCTTC. This gives the protein CASSLARQGPYNEQFF.

The genes are TRBV5-6 and TRBJ2-7, with 8 bases fitting TRBD1. The CDR3 has 14 amino acids. Germline loops: CDR1 SGHDT, CDR2 YYEEEE. The V gene end was trimmed by 6 bases and the J gene end by 4 bases; junction bases not matched to a gene: 9. For the CDR3, the DNA is TGTGCCAGCAACCCGGGCCAGGGGGCGTACGAGCAGTACTTC. It encodes CASNPGQGAYEQYF.

The chain recombines TRBV21-1 with TRBJ2-5. The end of the DNA fits TRBJ2-7 better, so the J call may be wrong. TRBV21-1 is noted as a pseudogene. This CDR3 contains 8 residues. As DNA, the CDR3 is TGTGCCCCGGGCGAGCAGTACTTC. Translation: CAPGEQYF.

The chain is built from TRBV30 and TRBJ2-2; no clear D. The V end was cut by 2 bases, the J end by 6 bases, with 7 bases between. Germline CDR1 is GTSNPN and CDR2 is SVGIG (reference sequence). This CDR3 is built from 12 residues. CDR3 protein: CAWSYAAGELFF. The CDR3 DNA follows: TGTGCCTGGAGTTACGCCGCCGGGGAGCTGTTTTTT. Variable domain in full (rest from reference TRBV30 and TRBJ2-2): SQTIHQWPATLVQPVGSPLSLECTVEGTSNPNLYWYRQAAGRGLQLLFYSVGIGQISSEVPQNLSASRPQDRQFILSSKKLLLSDSGFYLCAWSYAAGELFFGEGSRLTVL.

To note about this clone: Distinct nucleotide sequences in the sample also encode this CDR3. This chain links TRBV13 with TRBJ2-7; D is unclear. The length of the CDR3 is 12 residues. Germline CDR1 and CDR2: PRHDT and FYEKMQ (reference sequence). V lost 5 bases and J 0 bases, leaving 5 bases between the germline ends. The CDR3 DNA is TGTGCCAGCAGCGCGAGCTCCTACGAGCAGTACTTC. It yields the protein CASSASSYEQYF.

This chain joins TRBV21-1 and TRBJ1-1. TRBV21-1 is listed as a pseudogene. This CDR3 contains 11 residues. The CDR3 loop reads CASRPGLGAFF. The CDR3, as DNA: TGTGCCAGCAGACCCGGACTGGGAGCTTTCTTT.

The rearrangement uses TRBV7-9 and TRBJ2-7; D gene uncertain. V lost 5 bases, J lost 0 bases, and 11 bases lay in between. Germline assignment: CDR1 SEHNR and CDR2 FQNEAQ (reference sequence). CDR3 length: 14 amino acids. In DNA form, the CDR3 reads TGTGCCAGCAGCCCTCCCACGGACTCCTACGAGCAGTACTTC. It translates to CASSPPTDSYEQYF.

The J gene is TRBJ2-3, the V gene TRBV5-1; tentative D call: TRBD1 (6 bases). This CDR3 is built from 18 residues. The V end lost 4 bases, the J end lost 1 base, and 22 bases lay between the germline ends. Germline V lookup: CDR1 SGHRS, CDR2 YFSETQ. DNA for the CDR3: TGCGCCAGCAGCCCGATAAGTTTTACAGGGTTGGGCACAGATACGCAGTATTTT. This codes for CASSPISFTGLGTDTQYF.

For the CDR3, the DNA is TGTGCCAGCAGACCCGCGGGGGCACTGGAAGAGACCCAGTACTTC. It yields the protein CASRPAGALEETQYF. This chain uses TRBV11-2 with TRBJ2-5, with D possibly being TRBD2 (7 bases). The CDR3 runs to 15 residues. Trimming shortened V by 6 bases and J by 3 bases, and 17 bases separated the two germline ends. Per the germline V gene, CDR1 is SGHAT and CDR2 is FQNNGV.

The chain couples TRBV7-9 to TRBJ2-2, with 8 bases lining up with TRBD1. The CDR3 has 17 amino acids. From germline, CDR1 is SEHNR and CDR2 FQNEAQ (reference sequence). J was trimmed by 1 base and V by 0 bases; bases with no gene match: 4. In nucleotides, the CDR3 is TGTGCCAGCAGCTTAGCGCCCAGGGGGCTGAACACCGGGGAGCTGTTTTTT. It specifies CASSLAPRGLNTGELFF.